The 29 T cell receptor beta chains listed next were all sequenced from one sample in a study of shared clonotypes between healthy human individuals. Some clones are missing from TCRdb's copy, which holds only in-frame ones; the method was immunoSEQ multiplex PCR. The sample records roughly 2,500,000 clones, approximately 94% being singletons. Material: naive CD4+ T cells from PBMCs. Subset: CD45RA+ positively selected. These receptors were obtained from a man younger than 35 in good health. Some clones in this sample may be carry-over from other donors' samples.

The chain carries TRBV4-3 and TRBJ1-5; tentative D call: TRBD1 (5 bases). The germline V gene has CDR1 LGHNA and CDR2 YSLEER. Trimming pared 0 bases from V and 7 bases from J, leaving 13 bases between. The CDR3 runs to 15 residues. The CDR3 is CASSQDLTSGQPQHF. CDR3 sequence (DNA): TGCGCCAGCAGCCAAGATTTGACGTCAGGGCAGCCCCAGCATTTT.

This clone was found once. V gene TRBV2 combines with J gene TRBJ2-1, with 8 bases matching TRBD2. The length of the CDR3 is 15 residues. Trimming took 2 bases from V and 4 from J; bases not matched to a gene: 4. From germline, CDR1 is SNHLY and CDR2 FYNNEI. The CDR3 here is CASSERGLEYNEQFF. The CDR3 nucleotides read TGTGCCAGCAGTGAAAGGGGACTAGAATACAATGAGCAGTTCTTC. The full variable domain, rest sourced from reference TRBV2 and TRBJ2-1, is EPEVTQTPSHQVTQMGQEVILRCVPISNHLYFYWYRQILGQKVEFLVSFYNNEISEKSEIFDDQFSVERPDGSNFTLKIRSTKLEDSAMYFCASSERGLEYNEQFFGPGTRLTVL.

CDR3: CASGKGRAFF. The CDR3 region has the DNA TGTGCCAGCGGTAAGGGCAGAGCTTTCTTT. The V call is TRBV6-5, the J call TRBJ1-1; D call uncertain. The CDR3 covers 10 residues. V lost 8 bases, J lost 10 bases, and 11 bases lay in between. The germline V gene encodes CDR1 MNHEY and CDR2 SVGAGI.

This chain uses TRBV6-5 with TRBJ2-7; TRBD1 matches at 10 bases. Germline-derived CDR1 and CDR2 are MNHEY and SVGAGI. The V and J ends lost 2 bases and 3 bases, in that order; junction bases with no gene match: 7. The CDR3 extends over 16 amino acids. The chain's CDR3 is CASSYARQGASYEQYF. The CDR3 nucleotides are TGTGCCAGCAGTTACGCGAGACAGGGGGCGAGCTACGAGCAGTACTTC.

V gene TRBV15 combines with J gene TRBJ2-1; D may be TRBD1 (6 bases). Trimming removed 0 bases from V and 8 bases from J, with 17 bases in between. Germline V gene lookup returns CDR1 LNHNV and CDR2 YYDKDF (reference sequence). The length of the CDR3 is 16 residues. The CDR3 nucleotides are TGTGCCACCAGCAGAGATCGGCAGGGGCCTCTCGATGAGCAGTTCTTC. Protein: CATSRDRQGPLDEQFF.

This rearrangement joins TRBV7-7 to TRBJ2-2; D call uncertain. The germline CDR1 and CDR2 sequences are SSHAT and FNYEAQ (reference sequence). V lost 1 base to trimming and J lost 5 bases, with 5 bases between them. This CDR3 has 13 residues. The CDR3 sequence is CASSLGATGELFF. CDR3 nucleotide sequence: TGTGCCAGCAGCTTAGGCGCGACCGGGGAGCTGTTTTTT.

The chain recombines TRBV5-6 with TRBJ2-5; D remains ambiguous. Germline V lookup: CDR1 SGHDT, CDR2 YYEEEE. The CDR3 totals 15 residues. Between the trimmed V and J ends, which lost 4 bases and 0 bases, there was a span of 13 bases. CDR3 in amino acids: CASSRRTEYQETQYF. The CDR3 DNA reads as TGTGCCAGCAGCCGACGGACGGAGTACCAAGAGACCCAGTACTTC.

A word on this clone: Other DNA sequences of this sample code for an identical CDR3. This chain connects TRBV9 to TRBJ2-5, with 7 nucleotides matching TRBD2. The junction had 4 bases not matched to a gene; V was cut back by 7 bases and J by 1 base. The CDR3 runs to 13 residues. Germline V CDR1 and CDR2: SGDLS, YYNGEE. The CDR3 is CASSSSGQETQYF. DNA for the CDR3: TGTGCCAGCTCTTCTAGCGGCCAAGAGACCCAGTACTTC.

This chain joins TRBV30 and TRBJ1-2; 7 bases fit TRBD1. After removal of 0 bases from V and 8 bases from J, the junction contained 15 bases not matched to a gene. The CDR3 sequence is 16 residues long. Germline CDR1 GTSNPN, CDR2 SVGIG (reference sequence). CDR3 sequence reads: CAWSVLSGGGVRGYTF. The CDR3 nucleotides read TGTGCCTGGAGTGTACTCTCCGGAGGGGGCGTACGCGGCTACACCTTC.

The V call is TRBV28, the J call TRBJ1-4; tentative D call: TRBD1 (6 bases). This CDR3 is built from 15 residues. Per germline, CDR1 MDHEN and CDR2 SYDVKM. The V end was cut by 6 bases, the J end by 7 bases, with 18 bases between. The CDR3 region is CASSPLGRGFEKLFF. CDR3 bases: TGTGCCAGCAGCCCCTTGGGTAGGGGGTTTGAAAAACTGTTTTTT.

With regard to this clone: Other DNA sequences of this sample code for an identical CDR3. This chain connects TRBV11-3 to TRBJ2-3; D gene ambiguous. The V end was cut by 1 base, the J end by 4 bases, with 6 bases between. CDR3 length: 13 residues. Looked up from germline, CDR1 is SGHNT and CDR2 is YENEEA. The CDR3 DNA is TGTGCCAGCAGCTTAGGCCGTGCAGATACGCAGTATTTT. Protein product: CASSLGRADTQYF. Based on the CDR3 plus reference TRBV11-3 and TRBJ2-3, the full variable domain is EAGVVQSPRYKIIEKKQPVAFWCNPISGHNTLYWYLQNLGQGPELLIRYENEEAVDDSQLPKDRFSAERLKGVDSTLKIQPAELGDSAVYLCASSLGRADTQYFGPGTRLTVL.

This chain joins TRBV9 and TRBJ2-1; 10 nucleotides match TRBD1. CDR3 length: 14 amino acids. V dropped 3 bases and J dropped 4; count of bases not matched to a gene: 1. In germline, CDR1 is SGDLS, CDR2 YYNGEE. CDR3 DNA: TGTGCCAGCAGCGAGGACAGGGGGTACAATGAGCAGTTCTTC. Protein product: CASSEDRGYNEQFF.

The chain is built from TRBV18 and TRBJ1-5; D remains ambiguous. The CDR3 is 15 amino acids. Per germline, CDR1 KGHSH and CDR2 LQKENI. With 2 bases removed from V and 1 base from J, the gap between germline ends came to 9 bases. The CDR3: CASSPEHRSNQPQHF. CDR3 sequence (DNA): TGTGCCAGCTCACCAGAACACCGGAGCAATCAGCCCCAGCATTTT.

The rearrangement links TRBV7-2 to TRBJ2-5; 13 bases line up with TRBD2. Germline V gene lookup returns CDR1 SGHTA and CDR2 FQGNSA. Unmatched junction bases numbered 10, after V lost 1 base and J lost 5 bases. This CDR3 has 18 residues. The DNA for the CDR3 is TGTGCCAGCAGCTTAGGTATTCAGGGACTAGCGGGACTTGAGACCCAGTACTTC. Its protein is CASSLGIQGLAGLETQYF.

The CDR3 region has the DNA TGTGCCAGCAGCTCTGACCAGATGGGGACCCAGTACTTC. This translates into CASSSDQMGTQYF. This chain links TRBV7-2 with TRBJ2-5, with D uncertain. CDR1 and CDR2 from the germline V gene are SGHTA and FQGNSA. The CDR3 is 13 residues long. The V end lost 4 bases, the J end lost 7 bases, and 13 bases lay between the germline ends.

The chain combines TRBV5-1 with TRBJ2-3; 10 positions agree with TRBD2. Trimming at V came to 0 bases and at J to 2 bases, leaving 6 bases not matched to a gene. Germline V CDR1 and CDR2: SGHRS, YFSETQ. CDR3 length: 17 amino acids. This CDR3 reads CASSLGLSGRPTDTQYF. The CDR3 nucleotides read TGCGCCAGCAGCTTGGGTCTTAGCGGGAGGCCCACAGATACGCAGTATTTT.

This clone was counted a single time. The chain uses TRBV25-1 and TRBJ2-1; either TRBD1 or TRBD2 may fit D (5 bases each). Trimming removed 1 base at V and 5 bases at J, with 9 bases between. Per the germline V gene, CDR1 is MGHDK and CDR2 is SYGVNS. This CDR3 has 14 amino acids. Written as DNA, the CDR3 is TGTGCCAGCAGTGAATGGCAGGGAGACAATGAGCAGTTCTTC. Encoded protein: CASSEWQGDNEQFF.

V usage is TRBV6-1 and J usage is TRBJ2-1; tentatively, D is TRBD2 (5 bases). The CDR3 extends over 16 amino acids. Germline V gene data show CDR1 as MNHNS and CDR2 as SASEGT. V was clipped by 2 bases and J by 3 bases, with 14 bases between them. The CDR3, as DNA: TGTGCCAGCAGTGAACCTGCACGGGATCGCTACAATGAGCAGTTCTTC. Translating it yields CASSEPARDRYNEQFF.

This chain joins TRBV16 and TRBJ2-7; possibly TRBD2 for D (6 bases). The length of the CDR3 is 17 residues. The germline CDR1 and CDR2 sequences are KGHSY and FQNENV. Trimming removed 4 bases at V and 3 bases at J, with 22 bases between. Written as DNA, the CDR3 is TGTGCCAGCAGCCCCCTAGTCCGGGCCCCAGCGGGCTACGAGCAGTACTTC. Translating it yields CASSPLVRAPAGYEQYF.

This clone was detected once. J is TRBJ2-7 and V is TRBV6-5, with TRBD1 matching over 8 bases. CDR3 length equals 14 residues. Trimming removed 5 bases from V and 6 bases from J; junction bases left unmatched: 9. Germline CDR1 reads MNHEY; CDR2 reads SVGAGI. The CDR3 sequence: CASSAGTGFSEQYF. CDR3 DNA: TGTGCCAGCAGTGCCGGGACAGGTTTCTCCGAGCAGTACTTC.

This rearrangement joins TRBV6-6 to TRBJ2-7; D possibly matches TRBD1 or TRBD2 (5 bases each). The CDR3 sequence is 13 residues long. V gave up 6 bases and J gave up 0 bases, with 9 bases separating them. Per the germline V gene, CDR1 is MNHNY and CDR2 is SVGAGI (reference sequence). DNA of the CDR3: TGTGCCAGCAGGAGGGGATACTCCTACGAGCAGTACTTC. Translation gives CASRRGYSYEQYF.

This clone appeared a single time. The chain recombines TRBV14 with TRBJ1-2, with 8 bases aligning to TRBD1. Trimming removed 5 bases from V and 5 bases from J; junction bases left unmatched: 7. The V gene's germline CDR1 is SGHDN and CDR2 FVKESK. The CDR3 contains 14 residues. The CDR3 nucleotides read TGTGCCAGCAGCGCTGGACAGGGAAGATATGGCTACACCTTC. Translation gives CASSAGQGRYGYTF.

The chain is built from TRBV7-6 and TRBJ2-5, with TRBD2 identical over 7 bases. Germline CDR1 and CDR2: SGHVS and FNYEAQ. The CDR3 runs 11 residues. Unmatched junction bases numbered 1, after V lost 5 bases and J lost 7 bases. The CDR3 DNA follows: TGTGCCAGCAGCCGGGGGGTGACCCAGTACTTC. Its protein product is CASSRGVTQYF. The whole variable domain, filled in from reference TRBV7-6 and TRBJ2-5, reads GAGVSQSPRYKVTKRGQDVALRCDPISGHVSLYWYRQALGQGPEFLTYFNYEAQQDKSGLPNDRFSAERPEGSISTLTIQRTEQRDSAMYRCASSRGVTQYFGPGTRLLVL.

The gene calls are TRBV4-1 and TRBJ2-2; possible D gene TRBD1, 6 bases. Germline lookup yields CDR1 MGHRA and CDR2 YSYEKL. The CDR3 runs 17 residues. V lost 1 base to trimming and J lost 6 bases, with 18 bases between them. CDR3 residues: CASSQGSRGLRAGELFF. The CDR3 DNA follows: TGCGCCAGCAGCCAAGGATCAAGGGGGTTGAGGGCCGGGGAGCTGTTTTTT.

The J gene is TRBJ2-7, the V gene TRBV5-6, with 9 bases identical to TRBD2. V gave up 3 bases and J gave up 0 bases; unmatched junction bases: 4. This CDR3 is 15 amino acids long. CDR1 is SGHDT, CDR2 YYEEEE, per germline. CDR3 region: CASSYGLANSYEQYF. The CDR3 DNA sequence: TGTGCCAGCAGCTATGGACTAGCGAACTCCTACGAGCAGTACTTC.

This clone showed up just once. The chain is built from TRBV2 and TRBJ2-1, with D perhaps matching TRBD2 (6 bases). Germline V gives CDR1 SNHLY, CDR2 FYNNEI. The CDR3 length is 15 residues. V lost 4 bases, J lost 5 bases, and 15 bases lay in between. The CDR3 sequence: CASSVGNSGHNEQFF. The DNA for the CDR3 is TGTGCCAGCAGTGTAGGTAATAGCGGACACAATGAGCAGTTCTTC.

The gene calls are TRBV7-9 and TRBJ2-7; weak D call: TRBD1 (5 bases). Per the germline V gene, CDR1 is SEHNR and CDR2 is FQNEAQ (reference sequence). The CDR3 has 15 residues. V lost 5 bases and J 3 bases, leaving 17 bases between the germline ends. CDR3 nucleotides: TGTGCCAGCAGCCAAGAGGTTGCAGGGTACTACGAGCAGTACTTC. As protein: CASSQEVAGYYEQYF.

This clone was observed a single time. Within the sample, other DNA sequences also encode this same CDR3. This chain uses TRBV7-2 with TRBJ2-5, with a tentative D call TRBD2 (6 bases). This CDR3 is built from 14 residues. The germline gives CDR1 SGHTA, CDR2 FQGNSA. The V end was cut by 1 base, the J end by 2 bases, with 8 bases between. CDR3 protein: CASSLGGNQETQYF. For the CDR3, the DNA is TGTGCCAGCAGCTTAGGCGGGAATCAAGAGACCCAGTACTTC.

The J gene is TRBJ1-2, the V gene TRBV28; D unresolved. Germline V gene lookup returns CDR1 MDHEN and CDR2 SYDVKM. The CDR3 runs 16 residues. Between the trimmed V and J ends, which lost 2 bases and 6 bases, there was a span of 19 bases. The CDR3 DNA follows: TGTGCCAGCAGTTTACCCGCAGGAAGGCCCAACGATGGCTACACCTTC. As protein: CASSLPAGRPNDGYTF.